This T cell receptor (beta chain) originates from a study of technical replicates of blood from a handful of donors. Germline V gives CDR1 DFQATT, CDR2 SNEGSKA (reference sequence). V was cut by 3 bases and J by 5 bases, with 4 bases left in between. The CDR3 contains 11 residues. The protocol was immunoSEQ multiplex PCR, while the TCRdb copy is restricted to in-frame clones and leaves out a portion. The sample has roughly 80,000 clones; 93% are singletons. The chain recombines TRBV20-1 with TRBJ2-2, with D unresolved. The sequenced sample was T cells isolated from PBMCs. The clonotype was recovered from a human donor in good health. CDR3 bases: TGCAGTGCTAGCGGGACCGGGGAGCTGTTTTTT. The encoded protein is CSASGTGELFF.